This T cell receptor beta chain emerged from a study of blood T cell repertoires in COVID-19. In the study overall: The study drew acute and convalescent COVID-19 samples from the United States, Italy and Spain. PBMCs, B-cell-depleted T cells, or T cells were the source of the cDNA or gDNA that made up the material.

Deletions cut 11 bases from V and 5 bases from J, with 21 bases between. The CDR3 is 14 residues long. Germline CDR1 reads SNHLY; CDR2 reads FYNNEI. Methods used by the authors: Researchers report that nucleated cell counts were estimated from reference gene primer amplification. Some clones are missing from TCRdb's copy, which holds only in-frame ones; the method was immunoSEQ multiplex PCR. Clone size and V and J calls were adopted from that table, with D and trimming inferred from the DNA. The sample comprises about 78,000 clones, more than 75% of which are singletons, and around 4.5% rests with the top ten.

The chain joins TRBV2 to TRBJ2-5; D remains unclear. This TCR came from a middle-aged man with active or convalescent COVID-19. The sample consisted of peripheral blood. The DNA of the CDR3 is TGTGCCTCTCCTACCAGCCCGGGTATCGAGACCCAGTACTTC. Its protein product is CASPTSPGIETQYF.